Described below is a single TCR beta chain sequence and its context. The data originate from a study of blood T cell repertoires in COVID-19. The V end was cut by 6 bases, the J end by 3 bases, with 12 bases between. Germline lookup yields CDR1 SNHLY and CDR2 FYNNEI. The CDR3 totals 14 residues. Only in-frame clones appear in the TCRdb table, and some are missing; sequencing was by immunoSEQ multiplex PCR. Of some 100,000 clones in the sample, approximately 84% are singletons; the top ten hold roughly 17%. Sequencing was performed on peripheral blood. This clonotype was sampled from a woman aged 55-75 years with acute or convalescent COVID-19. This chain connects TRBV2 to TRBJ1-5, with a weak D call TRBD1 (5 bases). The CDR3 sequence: CASRVDSSNQPQHF. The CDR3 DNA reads TGTGCCAGCAGGGTAGACAGTTCCAATCAGCCCCAGCATTTT.